This T cell receptor (beta chain) derives from a study of T cells in Graves' hyperthyroidism and ophthalmopathy. The CDR3 comprises 16 residues, both ends counted. Germline lookup yields CDR1 LGHDT and CDR2 YNNKEL (reference sequence). Regions amplified from RNA transcripts were the TCR beta CDR3 regions. Carried out on the TCR CDR3, a first-round RT-PCR used the HTBI primer set. TCRdb reprocessed the multiplex PCR reads with MiXCR, giving one entry per CDR3 protein. Of fewer than 350,000 distinct CDR3 sequences in the sample, 15% to 20% are singletons; the top ten hold under 45%. This clonotype has more than one count but fewer than ten. No DNA is shown, since the ends of the CDR3 on it are uncertain; the CDR3 is the one TCRdb lists.

Sequencing input: blood. The genes are TRBV3-1 and TRBJ1-5; no check of the table's D call, TRBD1, against the DNA was made. The receptor's source is a man aged 45-60 years with Graves' ophthalmopathy. CDR3 region: CASSPRFGNGDQPQHF.